Following are 7 T cell receptor beta chains from one sample sequenced in a study of T-cell reconstitution after alpha-beta-depleted transplantation in children (dated by TCRdb to the mid-2010s). The sample's treatment or condition, from its label and the paper: allogeneic hematopoietic cell transplantation with graft depleted of TCRalphabeta T cells and CD19 B cells. The library was produced with PCR. Sequencing used an Illumina HiSeq 2500. TCR libraries were prepared with molecular barcoding, using unique molecular identifiers to normalize TCRbeta repertoire quantification. TCRdb took the public reads, trimmed them with fastp at Q25, ran MiXCR for clone calling and kept in-frame beta chains. Under each unique CDR3 protein, matching rows form one entry showing the most common genes and DNA. The sample includes 250,000 to 400,000 distinct CDR3 sequences, with 23% observed a single time. 11% of the sample is held by the ten biggest clonotypes.

Sequences were derived from PBMCs, mostly from graft donor cells, sampled 180 days after TCRalphabeta/CD19-depleted stem cell transplant. The source of these receptors is a male patient younger than 18 who had a stem cell transplant for acute lymphoblastic leukemia, so the T cells may come from the graft donor.

This clonotype was observed a few times. The genes are TRBV7-3 and TRBJ2-1; 14 positions match TRBD2. The germline V gene encodes CDR1 SGHTA and CDR2 FQGTGA. V lost 5 bases, J lost 9 bases, and 12 bases stayed unmatched. This CDR3 contains 17 residues. The CDR3 bases are TGTGCCAGCAGCCTCCCACGGGGGACTAGCGGGAGTAGTGAGCAGTTCTTC. It translates to CASSLPRGTSGSSEQFF.

The chain carries TRBV12-3 or TRBV12-4 and TRBJ2-7; D unresolved. V gave up 2 bases and J gave up 0 bases, with 8 bases separating them. The CDR3 consists of 14 residues. This CDR3 reads CASSLQRASYEQYF. CDR3 in DNA: TGTGCCAGCAGTTTACAAAGAGCCTCCTACGAGCAGTACTTC.

This clonotype was recorded once. The V call is TRBV7-9, the J call TRBJ1-4; 11 nucleotides line up with TRBD1. The CDR3 totals 15 residues. CDR1 and CDR2 from the germline V gene are SEHNR and FQNEAQ (reference sequence). V trimming: 7 bases; J trimming: 7 bases; junction bases outside the gene matches: 8. DNA for the CDR3: TGTGCCAGCACCAACGGCGGGACAGGGGGTGAAAAACTGTTTTTT. Its protein product is CASTNGGTGGEKLFF.

Only a few counts were recorded for this clonotype. DNA of the CDR3: TGTGCCAGCAGTCAAAGATTGAACAATCAGCCCCAGCATTTT. Amino acid sequence: CASSQRLNNQPQHF. The rearrangement links TRBV3-1 to TRBJ1-5; no clear D. The V end lost 6 bases, the J end lost 3 bases, and 12 bases lay between the germline ends. This CDR3 is built from 14 residues. Germline CDR1 reads LGHDT; CDR2 reads YNNKEL (reference sequence).

The chain carries TRBV29-1 and TRBJ1-2, with 7 bases identical to TRBD1. V lost 0 bases and J lost 7; bases outside the gene matches: 11. CDR1 SQVTM and CDR2 ANQGSEA come from the germline V gene. This CDR3 region has 15 residues. The CDR3, as DNA: TGCAGCGTTGAAGATATAACGACAGGGAAAGGTGGCTACACCTTC. Translated, it gives CSVEDITTGKGGYTF.

This clonotype was recorded a few times. The CDR3, as DNA: TGCAGCGTCGCGGGGAGGGGCCAGCGGACCCAGTACTTC. Protein sequence: CSVAGRGQRTQYF. This chain joins TRBV29-1 and TRBJ2-5; TRBD2 agrees at 7 bases. Per germline, CDR1 SQVTM and CDR2 ANQGSEA. With V trimmed by 6 bases and J by 7 bases, 11 bases remained unmatched. There are 13 residues in the CDR3.

V is TRBV15 and J is TRBJ1-6; the D is unclear. There are 14 residues in the CDR3. Germline-derived CDR1 and CDR2 are LNHNV and YYDKDF (reference sequence). Trimming cost V 2 bases and J 9 bases, with 11 bases left between them. This CDR3 is CATSRRGMSSPLHF. The CDR3 DNA reads TGTGCCACCAGCAGACGTGGGATGAGTTCACCCCTCCACTTT.